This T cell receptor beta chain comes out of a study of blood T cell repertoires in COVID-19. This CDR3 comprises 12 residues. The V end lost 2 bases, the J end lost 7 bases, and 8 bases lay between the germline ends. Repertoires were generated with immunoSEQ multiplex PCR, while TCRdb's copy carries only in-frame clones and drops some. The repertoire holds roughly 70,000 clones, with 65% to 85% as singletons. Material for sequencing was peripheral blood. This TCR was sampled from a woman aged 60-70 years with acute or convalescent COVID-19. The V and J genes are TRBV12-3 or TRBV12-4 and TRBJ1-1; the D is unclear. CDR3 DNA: TGTGCCAGCAGTTTAATAGGAGGTGAAGCTTTCTTT. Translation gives CASSLIGGEAFF.